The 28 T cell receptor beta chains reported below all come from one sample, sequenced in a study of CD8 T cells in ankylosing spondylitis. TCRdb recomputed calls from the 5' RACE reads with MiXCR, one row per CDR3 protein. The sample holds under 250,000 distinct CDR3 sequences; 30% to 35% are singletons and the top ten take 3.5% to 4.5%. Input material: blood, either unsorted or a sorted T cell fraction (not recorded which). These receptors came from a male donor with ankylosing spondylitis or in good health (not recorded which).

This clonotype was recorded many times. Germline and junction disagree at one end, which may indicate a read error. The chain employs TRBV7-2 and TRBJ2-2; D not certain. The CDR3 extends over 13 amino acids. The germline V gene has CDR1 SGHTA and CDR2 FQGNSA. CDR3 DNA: TGTGCCAGCAGTTTAGGCGGCACCGGGGAGCTGTTTTTT. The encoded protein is CASSLGGTGELFF.

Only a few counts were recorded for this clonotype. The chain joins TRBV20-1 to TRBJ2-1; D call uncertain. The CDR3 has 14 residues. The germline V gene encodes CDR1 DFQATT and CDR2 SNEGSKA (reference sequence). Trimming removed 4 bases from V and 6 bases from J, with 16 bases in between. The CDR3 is CSATRKGRSNEQFF. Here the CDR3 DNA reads TGCAGTGCTACCCGAAAGGGAAGAAGCAATGAGCAGTTCTTC.

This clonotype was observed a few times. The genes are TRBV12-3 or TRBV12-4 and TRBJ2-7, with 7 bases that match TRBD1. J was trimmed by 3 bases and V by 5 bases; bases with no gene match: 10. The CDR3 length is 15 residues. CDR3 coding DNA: TGTGCCAGCAGTCAGGGACAGTTGGGAAACTACGAGCAGTACTTC. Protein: CASSQGQLGNYEQYF.

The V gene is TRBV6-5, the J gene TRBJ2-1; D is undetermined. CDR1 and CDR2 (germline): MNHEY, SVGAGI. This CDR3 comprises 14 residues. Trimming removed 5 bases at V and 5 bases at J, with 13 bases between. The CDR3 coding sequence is TGTGCCAGCAGTCACCCTAGGGATGACAATGAGCAGTTCTTC. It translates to CASSHPRDDNEQFF.

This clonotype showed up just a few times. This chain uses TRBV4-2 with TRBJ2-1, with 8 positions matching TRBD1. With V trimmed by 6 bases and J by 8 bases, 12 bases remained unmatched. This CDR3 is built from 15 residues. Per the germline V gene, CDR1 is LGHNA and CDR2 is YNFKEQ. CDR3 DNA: TGTGCCAGCAGGCAGTCTATGACAGGGGTTGATGAGCAGTTCTTC. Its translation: CASRQSMTGVDEQFF.

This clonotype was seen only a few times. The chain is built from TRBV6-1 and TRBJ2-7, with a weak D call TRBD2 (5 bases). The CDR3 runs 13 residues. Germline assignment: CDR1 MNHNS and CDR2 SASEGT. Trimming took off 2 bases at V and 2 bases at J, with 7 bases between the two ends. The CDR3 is CASSERGTYEQYF. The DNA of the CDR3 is TGTGCCAGCAGTGAACGAGGGACCTACGAGCAGTACTTC.

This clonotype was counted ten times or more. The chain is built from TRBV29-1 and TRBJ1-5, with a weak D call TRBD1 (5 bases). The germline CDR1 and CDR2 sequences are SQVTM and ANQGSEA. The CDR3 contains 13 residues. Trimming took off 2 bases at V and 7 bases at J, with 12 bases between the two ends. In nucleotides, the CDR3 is TGCAGCGTTGAATCAGGGATGGGACAGCCCCAGCATTTT. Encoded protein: CSVESGMGQPQHF.

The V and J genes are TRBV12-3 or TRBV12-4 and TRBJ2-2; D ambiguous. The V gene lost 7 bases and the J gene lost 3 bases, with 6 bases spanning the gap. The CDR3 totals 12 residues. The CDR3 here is CASTLDTGELFF. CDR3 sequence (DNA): TGTGCCAGCACCCTGGACACCGGGGAGCTGTTTTTT.

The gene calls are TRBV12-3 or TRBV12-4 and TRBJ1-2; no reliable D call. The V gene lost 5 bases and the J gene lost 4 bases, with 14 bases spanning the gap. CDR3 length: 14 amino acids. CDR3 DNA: TGTGCCAGCAGTCTCCCCCCTTTGGGCTATGGCTACACCTTC. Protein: CASSLPPLGYGYTF.

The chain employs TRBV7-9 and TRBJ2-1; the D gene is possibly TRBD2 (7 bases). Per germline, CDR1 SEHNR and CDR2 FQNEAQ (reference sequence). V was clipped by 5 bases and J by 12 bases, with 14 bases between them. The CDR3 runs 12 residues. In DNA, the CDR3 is TGTGCCAGCAGCCCCCCGAGGGGGGGGCAGTTCTTC. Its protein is CASSPPRGGQFF.

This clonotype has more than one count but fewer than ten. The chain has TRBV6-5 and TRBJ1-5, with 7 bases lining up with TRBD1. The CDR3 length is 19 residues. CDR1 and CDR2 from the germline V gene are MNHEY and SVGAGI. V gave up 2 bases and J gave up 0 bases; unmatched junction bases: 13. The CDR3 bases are TGTGCCAGCAGTTACAGAGGGCCCCGGGACAGTTATAGCAATCAGCCCCAGCATTTT. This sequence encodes CASSYRGPRDSYSNQPQHF.

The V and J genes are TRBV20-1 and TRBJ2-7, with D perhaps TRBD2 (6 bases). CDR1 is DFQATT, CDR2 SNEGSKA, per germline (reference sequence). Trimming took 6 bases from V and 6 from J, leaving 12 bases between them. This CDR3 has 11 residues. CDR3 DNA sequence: TGCAGTGCCCGGGACTCCCCCGAGCAGTACTTC. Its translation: CSARDSPEQYF.

This CDR3 reads CASSQDLARLAGEQYF. CDR3 sequence (DNA): TGTGCCAGCAGCCAAGACTTAGCCCGACTAGCGGGGGAGCAGTACTTC. The chain is built from TRBV4-2 and TRBJ2-7, with TRBD2 matching over 11 bases. This CDR3 region has 16 residues. The V gene's germline CDR1 is LGHNA and CDR2 YNFKEQ. V lost 0 bases and J lost 7; bases outside the gene matches: 8.

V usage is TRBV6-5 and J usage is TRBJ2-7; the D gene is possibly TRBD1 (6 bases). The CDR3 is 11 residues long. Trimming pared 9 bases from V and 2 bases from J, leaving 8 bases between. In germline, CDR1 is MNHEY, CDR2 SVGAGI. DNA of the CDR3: TGTGCCAGTGGACAGCCCTACGAGCAGTACTTC. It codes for CASGQPYEQYF.

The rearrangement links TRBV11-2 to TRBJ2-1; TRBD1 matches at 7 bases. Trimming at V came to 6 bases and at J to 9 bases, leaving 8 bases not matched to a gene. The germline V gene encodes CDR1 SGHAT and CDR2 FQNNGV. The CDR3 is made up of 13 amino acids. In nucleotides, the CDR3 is TGTGCCAGCAGTAAATACCAGGGGGTTGAGCAGTTCTTC. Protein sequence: CASSKYQGVEQFF.

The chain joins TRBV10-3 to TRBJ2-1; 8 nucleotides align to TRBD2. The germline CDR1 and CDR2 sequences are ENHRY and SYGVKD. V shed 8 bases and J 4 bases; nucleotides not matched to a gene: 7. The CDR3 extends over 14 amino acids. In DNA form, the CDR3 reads TGTGCCATCCAAGCGGGGGCATCTTACAATGAGCAGTTCTTC. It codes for CAIQAGASYNEQFF.

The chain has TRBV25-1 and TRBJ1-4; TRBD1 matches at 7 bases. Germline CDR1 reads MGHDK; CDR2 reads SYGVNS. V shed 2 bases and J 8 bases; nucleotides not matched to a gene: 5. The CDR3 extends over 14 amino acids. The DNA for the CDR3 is TGTGCCAGCAGTGAAGGGACAGTGGGCGAAAAACTGTTTTTT. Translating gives CASSEGTVGEKLFF.

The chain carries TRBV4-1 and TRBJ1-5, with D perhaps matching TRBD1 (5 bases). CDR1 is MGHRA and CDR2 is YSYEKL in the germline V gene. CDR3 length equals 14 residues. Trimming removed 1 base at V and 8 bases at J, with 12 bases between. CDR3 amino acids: CASSQAGRSEPQHF. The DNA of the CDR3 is TGCGCCAGCAGCCAAGCAGGGAGGTCTGAGCCCCAGCATTTT.

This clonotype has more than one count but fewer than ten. CDR3 sequence: CASSLPQVVAKNIQYF. The CDR3 DNA reads as TGTGCCAGCAGCCTTCCCCAGGTGGTTGCCAAAAACATTCAGTACTTC. The genes are TRBV12-3 or TRBV12-4 and TRBJ2-4; D call uncertain. This CDR3 spans 16 amino acids. Trimming took 6 bases from V and 1 from J, leaving 16 bases between them.

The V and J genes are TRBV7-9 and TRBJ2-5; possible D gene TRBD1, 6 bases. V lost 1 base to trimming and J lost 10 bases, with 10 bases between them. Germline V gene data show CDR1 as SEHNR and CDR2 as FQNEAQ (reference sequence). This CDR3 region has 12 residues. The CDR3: CASSLEGVLQYF. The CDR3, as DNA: TGTGCCAGCAGCTTAGAGGGGGTTCTCCAGTACTTC.

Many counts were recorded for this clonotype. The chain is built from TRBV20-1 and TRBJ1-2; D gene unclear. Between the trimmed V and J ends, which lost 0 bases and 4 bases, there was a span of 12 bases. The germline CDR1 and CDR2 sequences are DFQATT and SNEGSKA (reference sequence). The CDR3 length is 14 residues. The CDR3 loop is CSARDRRDSYGYTF. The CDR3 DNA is TGCAGTGCTAGAGATAGGCGGGATAGCTATGGCTACACCTTC.

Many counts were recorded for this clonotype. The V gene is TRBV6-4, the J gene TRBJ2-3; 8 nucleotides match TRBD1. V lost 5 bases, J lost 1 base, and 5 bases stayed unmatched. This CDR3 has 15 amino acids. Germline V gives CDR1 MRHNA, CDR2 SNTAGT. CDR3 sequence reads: CASSSRGLGTDTQYF. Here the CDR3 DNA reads TGTGCCAGCAGTAGCAGGGGGCTCGGCACAGATACGCAGTATTTT.

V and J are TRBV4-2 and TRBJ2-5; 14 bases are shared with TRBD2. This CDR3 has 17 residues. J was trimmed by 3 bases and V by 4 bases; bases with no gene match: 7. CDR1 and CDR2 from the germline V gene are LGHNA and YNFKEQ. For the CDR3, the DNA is TGTGCCAGCAGCCCCCGGACTAGCGGGGGGTCCGAAGAGACCCAGTACTTC. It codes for CASSPRTSGGSEETQYF.

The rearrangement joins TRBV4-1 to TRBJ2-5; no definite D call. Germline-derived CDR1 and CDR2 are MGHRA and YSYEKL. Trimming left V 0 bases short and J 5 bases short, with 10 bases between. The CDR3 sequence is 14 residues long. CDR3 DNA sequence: TGCGCCAGCAGCCAAGATTTTGGAAGGGAGACCCAGTACTTC. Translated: CASSQDFGRETQYF.

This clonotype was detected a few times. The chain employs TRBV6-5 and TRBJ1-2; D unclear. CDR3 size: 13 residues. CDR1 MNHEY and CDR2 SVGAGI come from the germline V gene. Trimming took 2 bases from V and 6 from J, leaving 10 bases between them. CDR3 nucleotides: TGTGCCAGCAGTTACATGGGCCTCCATGGCTACACCTTC. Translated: CASSYMGLHGYTF.

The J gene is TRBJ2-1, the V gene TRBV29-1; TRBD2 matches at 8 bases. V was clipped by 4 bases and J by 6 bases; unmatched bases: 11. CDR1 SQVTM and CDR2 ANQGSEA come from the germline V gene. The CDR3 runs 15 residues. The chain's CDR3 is CSVAPGAGGSNEQFF. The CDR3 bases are TGCAGCGTTGCCCCCGGCGCGGGGGGATCCAATGAGCAGTTCTTC.

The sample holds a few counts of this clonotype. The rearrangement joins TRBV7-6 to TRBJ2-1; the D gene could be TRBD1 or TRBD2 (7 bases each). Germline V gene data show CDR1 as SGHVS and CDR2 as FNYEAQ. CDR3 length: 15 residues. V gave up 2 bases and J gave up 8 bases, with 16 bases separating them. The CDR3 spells CASSLSRGGRHEQFF. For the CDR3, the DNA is TGTGCCAGCAGCTTAAGCAGGGGGGGCCGTCATGAGCAGTTCTTC.

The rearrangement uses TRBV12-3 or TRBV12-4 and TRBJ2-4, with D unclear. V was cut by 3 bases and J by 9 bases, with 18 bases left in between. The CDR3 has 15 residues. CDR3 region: CASSFLLRAGIIQYF. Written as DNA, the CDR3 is TGTGCCAGCAGTTTCCTACTAAGGGCTGGGATCATTCAGTACTTC.